A selection of T cell receptor beta chains follows, all from one sample in a study of regulatory T cells in long-lasting Graves disease. TCRdb fed the multiplex PCR reads into MiXCR, producing one record per CDR3 protein. Of fewer than 350,000 distinct CDR3 sequences listed, 15% to 20% are singletons. The sequences come from peripheral blood mononuclear cells (PBMCs), collected at new diagnosis, from a patient treated with antithyroid drugs. Receptor source: a female donor with Graves disease. CDR3s include the opening cysteine and the closing phenylalanine or tryptophan. The D gene is left open where the match is weak. The size field is filled for only some rows; it gives once, few, many or a size class.

d_call j_call v_call clone_size cdr3_aa cdr3_nt
NA TRBJ2-7 TRBV11-3 many CASSQPQGHEQYF TGTGCCAGCAGCCAACCCCAGGGACACGAGCAGTACTTC
TRBD2 TRBJ2-1 TRBV7-2 NA CVSSSPGGGEGNEQFF TGTGTCAGCAGCTCCCCGGGGGGTGGGGAGGGCAATGAGCAGTTCTTC
NA TRBJ2-1 TRBV28 many CASSPYGGSYNEQFF TGTGCCAGCAGTCCGTACGGCGGCTCCTACAATGAGCAGTTCTTC
NA TRBJ2-1 TRBV24-1 few CATSERNSNEQFF TGTGCCACCAGTGAGCGGAATAGCAATGAGCAGTTCTTC
NA TRBJ2-7 TRBV6-2/TRBV6-3 many CASSYSRDSYEQYF TGTGCCAGCAGTTACTCGCGGGATAGCTACGAGCAGTACTTC
NA TRBJ2-3 TRBV9 few CASSVISSDTQYF TGTGCCAGCAGCGTTATTTCATCAGATACGCAGTATTTT
TRBD1 TRBJ1-5 TRBV28 many CASRTSGGSNQPQHF TGTGCCAGCAGAACCTCAGGGGGCTCCAATCAGCCCCAGCATTTT
TRBD1 TRBJ1-3 TRBV18 NA CASSPPGTGGWNTIYF TGTGCCAGCTCACCTCCCGGGACAGGGGGCTGGAACACCATATATTTT
NA TRBJ2-3 TRBV29-1 many CSGGAADTQYF TGCAGCGGGGGAGCCGCAGATACGCAGTATTTT
TRBD2 TRBJ2-7 TRBV2 many CASSPPAGEYEQYF TGTGCCAGCAGCCCCCCAGCGGGAGAGTACGAGCAGTACTTC
NA TRBJ2-1 TRBV14 NA CASSQDLLEHEQFF TGTGCCAGCAGCCAAGACCTACTAGAGCATGAGCAGTTCTTC
NA TRBJ2-7 TRBV12-3/TRBV12-4 NA CASSFGGRASYEQYF TGTGCCAGCAGTTTTGGGGGGCGAGCCTCCTACGAGCAGTACTTC
TRBD1 TRBJ2-1 TRBV10-2 many CASGTGTRDEQFF TGCGCCAGCGGGACAGGGACCCGTGATGAGCAGTTCTTC
NA TRBJ1-5 TRBV28 many CASPTGSQPQHF TGTGCCAGCCCTACGGGGTCTCAGCCCCAGCATTTT
TRBD1 TRBJ2-7 TRBV28 many CASSPRSLQGVSEQYF TGTGCCAGCAGTCCCCGCTCCCTCCAGGGGGTATCCGAGCAGTACTTC
NA TRBJ2-2 TRBV5-6 NA CASSFDRRSIPGELFF TGTGCCAGCAGTTTCGACAGACGGTCTATTCCCGGGGAGCTGTTTTTT
NA TRBJ1-1 TRBV12-3/TRBV12-4 NA CASSFWQLEAFF TGTGCCAGCAGTTTTTGGCAGCTTGAAGCTTTCTTT
NA TRBJ1-2 TRBV11-2 NA CASSRTPQGGGYTF TGTGCCAGCAGCCGAACCCCACAGGGAGGTGGCTACACCTTC
NA TRBJ2-1 TRBV19 many CASSEMGQVHSYNEQFF TGTGCCAGTAGTGAAATGGGGCAGGTCCACTCCTACAATGAGCAGTTCTTC
NA TRBJ2-6 TRBV30 many CAWSSGSRVSGANVLTF TGTGCCTGGAGTTCAGGGTCCCGAGTCTCTGGGGCCAACGTCCTGACTTTC
NA TRBJ2-6 TRBV6-1 many CARGRSSGANVLTF TGTGCCAGGGGAAGAAGCTCTGGGGCCAACGTCCTGACTTTC
NA TRBJ2-3 TRBV19 NA CASTEGGSRTDTQYF TGTGCCAGTACCGAGGGGGGGTCCCGGACAGATACGCAGTATTTT
NA TRBJ2-2 TRBV7-9 NA CASSLAGGANTGEVFF TGTGCCAGCAGCTTAGCAGGTGGGGCGAACACCGGGGAGGTGTTTTTT
NA TRBJ2-7 TRBV11-2 NA CASSDECEQYF TGTGCCAGCAGCGATGAATGCGAGCAGTACTTC
NA TRBJ2-3 TRBV9 NA CASSENGAPLDTQYF TGTGCCAGCAGCGAAAACGGGGCCCCTCTGGATACGCAGTATTTT
NA TRBJ2-3 TRBV10-1 NA CASSLPCRVADTQYF TGCGCCAGCAGCCTGCCGTGCAGGGTGGCAGATACGCAGTATTTT
TRBD1 TRBJ2-1 TRBV24-1 many CATSEASGQISNEQFF TGTGCCACCAGTGAGGCGTCGGGACAGATCAGCAATGAGCAGTTCTTC
NA TRBJ2-1 TRBV7-9 many CASSLFRLSGGREDNEQFF TGTGCCAGCAGCTTATTCCGCTTGTCCGGGGGCCGGGAAGATAATGAGCAGTTCTTC
TRBD2 TRBJ2-5 TRBV20-1 many CSASSGRERETQYF TGCAGTGCTAGTAGTGGGCGGGAGAGGGAGACCCAGTACTTC
NA TRBJ2-5 TRBV7-2 many CASSLPSAETQYF TGTGCCAGCAGCTTACCTAGCGCCGAGACCCAGTACTTC
TRBD1 TRBJ1-5 TRBV12-3/TRBV12-4 NA CASSTRDRGPNQPQHF TGTGCCAGCAGTACCCGGGACAGGGGGCCTAATCAGCCCCAGCATTTT
NA TRBJ2-1 TRBV24-1 many CATDSPYNEQFF TGTGCCACTGACAGCCCCTACAATGAGCAGTTCTTC